Below, 12 T cell receptor beta chains from the same sample are listed, as sequenced in a study of neurological immune-mediated disorders. TCRdb fed the 5' RACE reads into MiXCR, producing one record per CDR3 protein. The data hold about 36,000 distinct CDR3 sequences, with over 9% observed a single time. The specimen was PBMCs. All receptors derive from a woman under 40 with HTLV-1-associated myelopathy (HAM/TSP).

At least ten counts were recorded for this clonotype. This chain's CDR3 is CASSTTGLGYEQYF. CDR3 DNA sequence: TGCGCCAGCAGCACGACGGGACTAGGCTACGAGCAGTACTTC. The chain has TRBV5-1 and TRBJ2-7; 8 bases are a match to TRBD2. Germline V gene sequence: CDR1 SGHRS, CDR2 YFSETQ. V trimming: 4 bases; J trimming: 3 bases; junction bases outside the gene matches: 6. The CDR3 sequence is 14 residues long.

Concerning this clonotype itself: A single base separates this from a much larger clone, so it may be a read error. The rearrangement links TRBV11-3 to TRBJ2-7; D not certain. The length of the CDR3 is 13 residues. The germline V and J ends were trimmed by 1 base and 4 bases, with 8 bases remaining between them. Germline assignment: CDR1 SGHNT and CDR2 YENEEA. Here the CDR3 DNA reads TGTGCCAGCAGCTTAGGGCCTCATTACGAGCAGTACTTC. Encoded protein: CASSLGPHYEQYF. The full variable domain, with the rest looked up from reference TRBV11-3 and TRBJ2-7, is EAGVVQSPRYKIIEKKQPVAFWCNPISGHNTLYWYLQNLGQGPELLIRYENEEAVDDSQLPKDRFSAERLKGVDSTLKIQPAELGDSAVYLCASSLGPHYEQYFGPGTRLTVT.

Many counts were recorded for this clonotype. The chain combines TRBV20-1 with TRBJ1-1; no clear D. Germline V gene lookup returns CDR1 DFQATT and CDR2 SNEGSKA (reference sequence). The CDR3 covers 13 residues. V gave up 0 bases and J gave up 1 base, with 6 bases separating them. CDR3 sequence (DNA): TGCAGTGCTAGAGATACAGCGAACACTGAAGCTTTCTTT. It specifies CSARDTANTEAFF.

This clonotype was observed many times. This chain joins TRBV7-2 and TRBJ2-3; no reliable D call. Germline V gives CDR1 SGHTA, CDR2 FQGNSA. V was trimmed by 1 base and J by 6 bases, leaving 11 bases between them. CDR3 length: 14 amino acids. The CDR3 bases are TGTGCCAGCAGCTTAGGGGTGTCCGGTGATACGCAGTATTTT. It codes for CASSLGVSGDTQYF. The whole variable domain, remainder taken from reference TRBV7-2 and TRBJ2-3, is GAGVSQSPSNKVTEKGKDVELRCDPISGHTALYWYRQSLGQGLEFLIYFQGNSAPDKSGLPSDRFSAERTGGSVSTLTIQRTQQEDSAVYLCASSLGVSGDTQYFGPGTRLTVL.

The CDR3 DNA follows: TGTGCCAGCAGCTTATACTTTATGAACACTGAAGCTTTCTTT. Encoded protein: CASSLYFMNTEAFF. The V gene is TRBV7-2, the J gene TRBJ1-1, with D unclear. The CDR3 is made up of 14 amino acids. Germline V gene sequence: CDR1 SGHTA, CDR2 FQGNSA. V lost 2 bases, J lost 0 bases, and 7 bases lay in between.

There are many counts of this clonotype. The chain links TRBV15 to TRBJ2-7; 8 bases are a match to TRBD2. This CDR3 comprises 13 residues. The junction had 2 bases not matched to a gene; V was cut back by 0 bases and J by 7 bases. Looked up from germline, CDR1 is LNHNV and CDR2 is YYDKDF (reference sequence). CDR3: CATSREVAGEQYF. The CDR3, as DNA: TGTGCCACCAGCAGAGAAGTAGCGGGGGAGCAGTACTTC.

This clonotype is medium-sized. V is TRBV20-1 and J is TRBJ2-4; D unresolved. CDR1 and CDR2 from the germline V gene are DFQATT and SNEGSKA (reference sequence). The germline V and J ends were trimmed by 3 bases and 3 bases, with 12 bases remaining between them. The CDR3 sequence is 14 residues long. CDR3 nucleotide sequence: TGCAGTGCTAGTTTCGGGTTTGGCAAAAACATTCAGTACTTC. It yields the protein CSASFGFGKNIQYF.

This clonotype was seen a few times. The chain combines TRBV5-1 with TRBJ1-5; D possibly corresponds to TRBD1 (6 bases). The CDR3 length is 14 residues. CDR1 SGHRS and CDR2 YFSETQ come from the germline V gene. V gave up 4 bases and J gave up 4 bases, with 12 bases separating them. The DNA of the CDR3 is TGCGCCAGCAGCCCCGGGGGCGATAATCAGCCCCAGCATTTT. Encoded protein: CASSPGGDNQPQHF.

This clonotype was found many times. The chain employs TRBV11-1 and TRBJ2-3, with a tentative D call TRBD1 (6 bases). V was shortened by 5 bases and J by 1 base, with 10 bases between the two germline ends. CDR3 length equals 14 residues. CDR1 is SGHAT, CDR2 FQDESV, per germline (reference sequence). In DNA, the CDR3 is TGTGCCAGCAGCCCGGGACAACGCACAGATACGCAGTATTTT. Translated: CASSPGQRTDTQYF.

In this sample, this clonotype turned up many times. This chain connects TRBV5-1 to TRBJ1-2; 8 positions match TRBD1. Germline V gene data show CDR1 as SGHRS and CDR2 as YFSETQ. CDR3 length: 15 residues. V trimming: 4 bases; J trimming: 6 bases; junction bases outside the gene matches: 11. CDR3 nucleotide sequence: TGCGCCAGCAGCCAACCGGGACAGGACAGGCATGGCTACACCTTC. The encoded protein is CASSQPGQDRHGYTF.

This clonotype has a count of ten or more. The V call is TRBV20-1, the J call TRBJ1-6; no clear D. V lost 3 bases to trimming and J lost 0 bases, with 15 bases between them. CDR1 is DFQATT, CDR2 SNEGSKA, per germline (reference sequence). The CDR3 runs to 17 residues. The CDR3 sequence: CSARGTELGSYNSPLHF. The CDR3 DNA follows: TGCAGTGCTAGGGGAACAGAGTTAGGCTCCTATAATTCACCCCTCCACTTT.

This clonotype was counted at least ten times. J is TRBJ2-7 and V is TRBV3-1; possibly TRBD1 for D (5 bases). Trimming pared 1 base from V and 3 bases from J, leaving 16 bases between. This CDR3 comprises 16 residues. CDR1 and CDR2 from the germline V gene are LGHDT and YNNKEL (reference sequence). CDR3 sequence reads: CASSQADHRPNYEQYF. CDR3 DNA sequence: TGTGCCAGCAGCCAAGCTGATCACAGGCCGAACTACGAGCAGTACTTC.